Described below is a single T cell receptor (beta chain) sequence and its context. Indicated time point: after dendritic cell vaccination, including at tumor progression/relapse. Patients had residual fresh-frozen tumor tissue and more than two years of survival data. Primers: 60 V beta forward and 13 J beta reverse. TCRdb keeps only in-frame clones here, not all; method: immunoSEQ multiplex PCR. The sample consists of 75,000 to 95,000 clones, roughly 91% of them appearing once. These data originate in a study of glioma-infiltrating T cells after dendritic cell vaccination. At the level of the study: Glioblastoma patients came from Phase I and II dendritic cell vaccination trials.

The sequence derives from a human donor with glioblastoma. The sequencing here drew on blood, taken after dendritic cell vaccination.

CDR3 nucleotides: TGTGCCAGCAGCGTAGGAGTCCCCGGGACCCAGTACTTC. Protein product: CASSVGVPGTQYF. V gene TRBV9 combines with J gene TRBJ2-5; no reliable D call. CDR3 length equals 13 residues. V lost 0 bases, J lost 7 bases, and 10 bases lay in between. Germline CDR1 and CDR2: SGDLS and YYNGEE.